These 19 T cell receptor beta chains were all obtained from the same sample, sequenced in a study of Graves' ophthalmopathy and Graves' hyperthyroidism. Amplification targeted the TCR beta CDR3 regions, with RNA transcripts as the source material. The authors performed first-round RT-PCR with HTBI primers and then a second-round multiplex PCR. TCRdb independently ran MiXCR on the multiplex PCR reads; one entry per CDR3 protein. The data contain roughly 400,000 distinct CDR3 sequences, 17% of them singletons. Sequencing was done on a sample of peripheral blood. Source of these receptors: an adult woman with stable Graves' hyperthyroidism.

This clonotype has a count of ten or more. The CDR3: CAISERDRETQYF. The CDR3 region has the DNA TGTGCCATCAGTGAAAGGGACAGGGAGACCCAGTACTTC. V and J are TRBV10-3 and TRBJ2-5; 8 bases align to TRBD1. There are 13 residues in the CDR3. V dropped 3 bases and J dropped 5; count of bases not matched to a gene: 2. The germline gives CDR1 ENHRY, CDR2 SYGVKD.

This clonotype was seen only a few times. V usage is TRBV20-1 and J usage is TRBJ2-5, with TRBD2 as a possible D gene (6 bases). Trimming left V 6 bases short and J 1 base short, with 15 bases between. The CDR3 is made up of 14 amino acids. Germline V CDR1 and CDR2: DFQATT, SNEGSKA (reference sequence). In DNA form, the CDR3 reads TGCAGTGCCGCTCCACTTAGCGGCCAAGAGACCCAGTACTTC. Protein sequence: CSAAPLSGQETQYF.

Regarding this clonotype: This may arise from a read error, as a much more abundant clone is one base away. The CDR3 end shows no conserved phenylalanine or tryptophan, and so a read error is likely. The chain carries TRBV29-1 and TRBJ2-7; D not certain. Germline CDR1 and CDR2: SQVTM and ANQGSEA. V dropped 1 base and J dropped 2 bases, with 15 bases sitting between them. The CDR3 loop spans 15 amino acids. CDR3 bases: TGCAGCGTTGAAGGGGGATACTGGGTTGCCTACGAGCAGTACTTG. Protein: CSVEGGYWVAYEQYL.

There are many counts of this clonotype. V usage is TRBV12-3 or TRBV12-4 and J usage is TRBJ2-2; a possible D gene is TRBD2 (5 bases). The CDR3 extends over 14 amino acids. Trimming cost V 7 bases and J 1 base, with 10 bases left between them. The CDR3 region has the DNA TGTGCCAGCATGGACGGGATGAACACCGGGGAGCTGTTTTTT. It encodes CASMDGMNTGELFF.

This clonotype appeared many times. The chain has TRBV6-2 or TRBV6-3 and TRBJ1-2; tentative D call: TRBD1 (5 bases). Trimming pared 7 bases from V and 3 bases from J, leaving 12 bases between. The CDR3 sequence is 13 residues long. CDR1 is MNHEY and CDR2 is SVGEGT in the germline V gene. Here the CDR3 reads CASTQDRYYGYTF. The CDR3 bases are TGTGCCAGCACCCAAGACAGATACTATGGCTACACCTTC.

This clonotype has ten or more counts. V is TRBV29-1 and J is TRBJ2-5; the match to TRBD2 covers 10 bases. The ends lost 6 bases at V and 5 bases at J; junction bases unmatched: 3. From germline, CDR1 is SQVTM and CDR2 ANQGSEA. The CDR3 spans 12 residues. DNA for the CDR3: TGCAGCGTCGTAGCGGGAGGCGAGACCCAGTACTTC. It specifies CSVVAGGETQYF.

This clonotype was detected ten times or more. V is TRBV27 and J is TRBJ2-2, with 8 bases fitting TRBD1. Germline V CDR1 and CDR2: MNHEY, SMNVEV (reference sequence). J gave up 3 bases and V 6 bases, and 9 bases lay outside the gene matches. This CDR3 is 16 amino acids long. The CDR3 nucleotides read TGTGCCAGCAGGCAGGGGCAGGGGGCCTACACCGGGGAGCTGTTTTTT. Translation: CASRQGQGAYTGELFF.

The rearrangement uses TRBV5-1 and TRBJ2-2; 9 bases are shared with TRBD2. The junction had 13 bases not matched to a gene; V was cut back by 0 bases and J by 7 bases. This CDR3 region has 18 residues. CDR1 and CDR2 (germline): SGHRS, YFSETQ. The CDR3 is CASSLALASGNFGGELFF. CDR3 DNA sequence: TGCGCCAGCAGCTTGGCCCTGGCTAGCGGGAATTTCGGCGGGGAGCTGTTTTTT. Looking up the rest from reference TRBV5-1 and TRBJ2-2 gives the full variable domain: KAGVTQTPRYLIKTRGQQVTLSCSPISGHRSVSWYQQTPGQGLQFLFEYFSETQRNKGNFPGRFSGRQFSNSRSEMNVSTLELGDSALYLCASSLALASGNFGGELFFGEGSRLTVL.

This chain uses TRBV12-3 or TRBV12-4 with TRBJ1-6; D possibly corresponds to TRBD1 (5 bases). The CDR3 covers 14 residues. V was cut by 1 base and J by 10 bases, with 11 bases left in between. CDR3 residues: CASSLGGAGSPLHF. In nucleotides, the CDR3 is TGTGCCAGCAGTTTAGGGGGCGCCGGGTCACCCCTCCACTTT.

This clonotype was recorded at least ten times. V usage is TRBV27 and J usage is TRBJ2-7, with D tentatively TRBD1 (7 bases). The CDR3 sequence is 15 residues long. V lost 0 bases, J lost 4 bases, and 13 bases lay in between. Germline V gene lookup returns CDR1 MNHEY and CDR2 SMNVEV (reference sequence). The CDR3 region has the DNA TGTGCCAGCAGTTTATCGGAGGGACAGTGGTACGAGCAGTACTTC. This gives the protein CASSLSEGQWYEQYF.

This clonotype has at least ten counts. The chain couples TRBV30 to TRBJ1-2; D possibly corresponds to TRBD1 (5 bases). This CDR3 has 15 residues. The germline V gene has CDR1 GTSNPN and CDR2 SVGIG (reference sequence). The germline V and J ends were trimmed by 1 base and 7 bases, with 19 bases remaining between them. CDR3 sequence reads: CAWSALAGPSGGYTF. The CDR3 nucleotides read TGTGCCTGGAGTGCCCTCGCAGGGCCTTCGGGTGGCTACACCTTC.

This clonotype has ten or more counts. The chain combines TRBV28 with TRBJ1-1; D may be TRBD1 (6 bases). From germline, CDR1 is MDHEN and CDR2 SYDVKM. The CDR3 covers 15 residues. Trimming removed 5 bases from V and 3 bases from J, with 16 bases in between. DNA of the CDR3: TGTGCCAGCAGTCCTCTAAGGGGGGTTTACACTGAAGCTTTCTTT. Translating gives CASSPLRGVYTEAFF. Combining the CDR3 with reference TRBV28 and TRBJ1-1 gives the whole variable domain DVKVTQSSRYLVKRTGEKVFLECVQDMDHENMFWYRQDPGLGLRLIYFSYDVKMKEKGDIPEGYSVSREKKERFSLILESASTNQTSMYLCASSPLRGVYTEAFFGQGTRLTVV.

This clonotype was observed many times. This sequence joins TRBV12-3 or TRBV12-4 and TRBJ1-2; maybe TRBD1 (5 bases). V was pared by 1 base and J by 3 bases, with 9 bases between. This CDR3 is built from 14 residues. The CDR3 protein is CASSLGVQDYGYTF. For the CDR3, the DNA is TGTGCCAGCAGTTTAGGTGTACAGGACTATGGCTACACCTTC.

This clonotype was seen ten or more times. The gene calls are TRBV4-2 and TRBJ1-2; D perhaps matches TRBD1 (6 bases). V shed 0 bases and J shed 3 bases, with 14 bases lying between them. Germline V gene sequence: CDR1 LGHNA, CDR2 YNFKEQ. The CDR3 length is 16 residues. CDR3 nucleotide sequence: TGTGCCAGCAGCCAAGATTTAACAGGGCCCCACTATGGCTACACCTTC. It codes for CASSQDLTGPHYGYTF.

In its sample, this clonotype was seen many times. The chain links TRBV18 to TRBJ1-1; D not resolved. The germline gives CDR1 KGHSH, CDR2 LQKENI. Trimming removed 3 bases from V and 1 base from J, with 9 bases in between. This CDR3 has 14 amino acids. The CDR3 protein is CASSPLRSNTEAFF. The CDR3, as DNA: TGTGCCAGCTCACCCCTGAGGTCGAACACTGAAGCTTTCTTT.

This clonotype showed up many times. Compared with germline, one end of the junction differs, possibly owing to a read error. The chain combines TRBV20-1 with TRBJ2-7; D gene ambiguous. Germline-derived CDR1 and CDR2 are DFQATT and SNEGSKA (reference sequence). This CDR3 has 14 amino acids. Written as DNA, the CDR3 is TGCAGTGCTAGATCGCTCGTCAGCTCCTACAAGCAGTACTTC. Protein sequence: CSARSLVSSYKQYF.

Ten or more counts support this clonotype. V gene TRBV19 combines with J gene TRBJ1-5; D not certain. This CDR3 is 13 amino acids long. Germline V lookup: CDR1 LNHDA, CDR2 SQIVND (reference sequence). V was pared by 3 bases and J by 5 bases, with 8 bases between. CDR3: CASSITRDQPQHF. CDR3 coding DNA: TGTGCCAGTAGTATCACGCGCGATCAGCCCCAGCATTTT. The entire variable domain, with the rest obtained from reference TRBV19 and TRBJ1-5, is as follows: DGGITQSPKYLFRKEGQNVTLSCEQNLNHDAMYWYRQDPGQGLRLIYYSQIVNDFQKGDIAEGYSVSREKKESFPLTVTSAQKNPTAFYLCASSITRDQPQHFGDGTRLSIL.

This clonotype was detected many times. CDR3 in amino acids: CASSYSGTGTTEAFF. CDR3 nucleotide sequence: TGTGCCAGCAGTTACTCGGGAACGGGTACCACTGAAGCTTTCTTT. This chain connects TRBV6-5 to TRBJ1-1; D is unresolved. Trimming cost V 0 bases and J 4 bases, with 12 bases left between them. This CDR3 comprises 15 residues. Germline V lookup: CDR1 MNHEY, CDR2 SVGAGI.

This clonotype appeared many times. The V gene is TRBV29-1, the J gene TRBJ2-7; D is undetermined. Germline V CDR1 and CDR2: SQVTM, ANQGSEA. The CDR3 extends over 13 amino acids. V was trimmed by 4 bases and J by 6 bases, leaving 16 bases between them. CDR3 amino acids: CSVGTGHLGEQYF. CDR3 in DNA: TGCAGCGTTGGAACTGGTCATCTGGGCGAGCAGTACTTC.